This passage covers 19 T cell receptor beta chains from one sample sequenced in a study of T cell changes during pregnancy in multiple sclerosis. Sequencing used immunoSEQ multiplex PCR; TCRdb keeps in-frame clones, though not all of them. Of around 30,000 clones in the sample, about 93% were seen once. Here the sequenced sample was CD4+ T cells from peripheral blood mononuclear cells, taken in the second trimester of pregnancy. These receptors originate from a female donor with multiple sclerosis, enrolled in a pregnancy study.

This chain connects TRBV5-5 to TRBJ1-2, with 7 positions matching TRBD1. This CDR3 has 15 residues. J lost 2 bases, V lost 4 bases, and 8 bases had no gene match. CDR1 is SGHKS and CDR2 is YYEKEE in the germline V gene (reference sequence). The CDR3 coding sequence is TGTGCCAGCAGCGAGTCCGGGACAGTCAACTATGGCTACACCTTC. It encodes CASSESGTVNYGYTF.

This clone was found once. The chain couples TRBV5-1 to TRBJ1-2; 8 bases agree with TRBD1. Losses at the gene ends were 4 bases for V and 6 bases for J; bases not matched to a gene: 8. The CDR3 has 14 amino acids. The V gene's germline CDR1 is SGHRS and CDR2 YFSETQ. Written as DNA, the CDR3 is TGCGCCAGCAGCCTGACGACAGGGGTAAATGGCTACACCTTC. Translation gives CASSLTTGVNGYTF.

J is TRBJ2-7 and V is TRBV5-1, with TRBD1 identical over 8 bases. J was trimmed by 5 bases and V by 4 bases; bases with no gene match: 14. There are 16 residues in the CDR3. The germline gives CDR1 SGHRS, CDR2 YFSETQ. CDR3 in amino acids: CASSLGQGSVAHEQYF. DNA of the CDR3: TGCGCCAGCAGCCTAGGACAGGGTTCGGTAGCCCACGAGCAGTACTTC.

J is TRBJ2-6 and V is TRBV6-1; perhaps TRBD1 as D (5 bases). Germline CDR1 is MNHNS and CDR2 is SASEGT. CDR3 length: 14 amino acids. V was pared by 7 bases and J by 0 bases, with 7 bases between. CDR3 sequence reads: CASKDNSGANVLTF. CDR3 nucleotides: TGTGCCAGCAAGGACAACTCTGGGGCCAACGTCCTGACTTTC.

The gene calls are TRBV30 and TRBJ2-7; possibly TRBD2 for D (6 bases). V was trimmed by 4 bases and J by 7 bases, leaving 26 bases between them. The germline V gene encodes CDR1 GTSNPN and CDR2 SVGIG (reference sequence). The CDR3 has 16 amino acids. The CDR3 DNA sequence: TGTGCCTGGACCCCCGGGAGTGGTCCTACCTCTATAGAGCAGTACTTC. Its translation: CAWTPGSGPTSIEQYF.

V usage is TRBV15 and J usage is TRBJ2-4, with 8 bases aligning to TRBD1. J lost 3 bases, V lost 0 bases, and 7 bases had no gene match. This CDR3 region has 17 residues. The germline gives CDR1 LNHNV, CDR2 YYDKDF (reference sequence). The CDR3 region is CATSRDKETGDKNIQYF. CDR3 nucleotides: TGTGCCACCAGCAGAGATAAAGAGACAGGGGACAAAAACATTCAGTACTTC.

The V call is TRBV28, the J call TRBJ1-1; TRBD1 matches 7 bases. J gave up 3 bases and V 11 bases, and 12 bases lay outside the gene matches. Germline V lookup: CDR1 MDHEN, CDR2 SYDVKM. The CDR3 totals 14 residues. The CDR3 protein is CACTGESGYTEAFF. DNA for the CDR3: TGTGCCTGCACAGGGGAAAGTGGGTACACTGAAGCTTTCTTT.

V is TRBV18 and J is TRBJ2-7; no firm D call. The CDR3 loop spans 15 amino acids. Germline CDR1 is KGHSH and CDR2 is LQKENI. Trimming cost V 1 base and J 0 bases, with 10 bases left between them. The CDR3 coding sequence is TGTGCCAGCTCACCACGGGTGGGCAGCTCCTACGAGCAGTACTTC. As protein: CASSPRVGSSYEQYF.

The CDR3 here is CASSQSSGAQGTQYF. The CDR3 DNA is TGCGCCAGCAGTCAATCTTCTGGAGCCCAGGGGACCCAGTACTTC. This chain links TRBV23-1 with TRBJ2-5, with D possibly TRBD1 on 5 matching bases. TRBV23-1 is designated an ORF whose function remains uncertain. The CDR3 runs to 15 residues. V lost 0 bases and J 7 bases, leaving 15 bases between the germline ends.

CDR3 in amino acids: CASSLEGLAEETQYF. The CDR3 DNA reads as TGTGCCAGCAGCTTAGAGGGACTAGCGGAAGAGACCCAGTACTTC. The rearrangement links TRBV7-8 to TRBJ2-5; 11 bases fit TRBD2. The CDR3 spans 15 residues. Per the germline V gene, CDR1 is SGHVS and CDR2 is FQNEAQ. V lost 1 base, J lost 3 bases, and 1 base stayed unmatched.

Details on this clone: One end of the junction does not line up with germline, which may come from a read error. The chain is built from TRBV28 and TRBJ1-2; D is unclear. Germline V gives CDR1 MDHEN, CDR2 SYDVKM. The CDR3 loop spans 13 amino acids. CDR3 protein: CASSLGLGEGGAF. The CDR3 nucleotides read TGTGCCAGCAGTTTAGGACTTGGGGAGGGAGGTGCCTTC.

The V and J genes are TRBV7-3 and TRBJ2-1; 7 bases match TRBD2. In germline, CDR1 is SGHTA, CDR2 FQGTGA. The V segment lost 5 bases and the J segment 10 bases; nucleotides outside the gene matches: 11. CDR3 length: 14 residues. CDR3 region: CASSPGLESYEQFF. The CDR3 region has the DNA TGTGCCAGCAGCCCCGGACTAGAATCCTACGAGCAGTTCTTC.

The gene calls are TRBV10-3 and TRBJ2-5; TRBD2 is a possible D gene (6 bases). The CDR3 covers 13 residues. Trimming took 5 bases from V and 9 from J, leaving 16 bases between them. Germline V gives CDR1 ENHRY, CDR2 SYGVKD. In DNA, the CDR3 is TGTGCCATCAGTACGGGACTCACGAAGTCCCAGTACTTC. Its translation is CAISTGLTKSQYF.

This chain links TRBV4-1 with TRBJ2-3; D is perhaps TRBD1 (5 bases). CDR1 and CDR2 from the germline V gene are MGHRA and YSYEKL. CDR3 length: 15 amino acids. The germline V and J ends were trimmed by 4 bases and 3 bases, with 14 bases remaining between them. For the CDR3, the DNA is TGCGCCAGCAGCCGTCAGCCTCAGGGTACAGATACGCAGTATTTT. Its protein is CASSRQPQGTDTQYF.

This clone showed up just a few times. V usage is TRBV30 and J usage is TRBJ1-1, with TRBD1 identical over 7 bases. V gave up 2 bases and J gave up 5 bases; unmatched junction bases: 8. The germline gives CDR1 GTSNPN, CDR2 SVGIG (reference sequence). CDR3 length equals 14 residues. CDR3: CAWSYLLQGTEAFF. The CDR3 region has the DNA TGTGCCTGGAGTTACCTATTACAGGGGACTGAAGCTTTCTTT.

This chain joins TRBV9 and TRBJ1-1, with D possibly matching TRBD1 (5 bases). V gave up 0 bases and J gave up 0 bases, with 9 bases separating them. The CDR3 runs 15 residues. The germline V gene encodes CDR1 SGDLS and CDR2 YYNGEE. CDR3 DNA: TGTGCCAGCAGCGTAGGCGGGGCCATGAACACTGAAGCTTTCTTT. Amino acid sequence: CASSVGGAMNTEAFF.

The CDR3 region has the DNA TGTGCCAGCAGCTCAGGACAGGGGTTCGAGGAGACCCAGTACTTC. Amino acids: CASSSGQGFEETQYF. This sequence joins TRBV7-2 and TRBJ2-5, with 9 bases matching TRBD1. Germline V gene lookup returns CDR1 SGHTA and CDR2 FQGNSA. V lost 4 bases, J lost 5 bases, and 8 bases stayed unmatched. CDR3 length: 15 amino acids.

The genes are TRBV18 and TRBJ2-2; D gene ambiguous. Germline V gives CDR1 KGHSH, CDR2 LQKENI. This CDR3 has 14 amino acids. The V end was cut by 3 bases, the J end by 1 base, with 6 bases between. The CDR3 sequence: CASSPRGNTGELFF. The DNA for the CDR3 is TGTGCCAGCTCACCCAGAGGGAACACCGGGGAGCTGTTTTTT.

V is TRBV14 and J is TRBJ2-2; TRBD1 matches 9 bases. V was clipped by 4 bases and J by 4 bases; unmatched bases: 7. Germline lookup yields CDR1 SGHDN and CDR2 FVKESK. CDR3 length: 16 amino acids. CDR3 nucleotides: TGTGCCAGCAGCCGCTACAGGGGGCGAATCACCGGGGAGCTGTTTTTT. Translating gives CASSRYRGRITGELFF.